The rows below give T cell receptor beta chains drawn from one sample of a study of T cells in Graves' hyperthyroidism and ophthalmopathy. TCRdb processed the multiplex PCR reads anew with MiXCR; each CDR3 protein has one entry. Seen here are around 350,000 distinct CDR3 sequences, about 14% observed once, and the top ten hold about 20%. Sequenced: blood. The receptors stem from a woman aged 25 to 39 with Graves' ophthalmopathy. Each CDR3 is given with its conserved first and last residue. The order of the fields is V gene, clone size, J gene, D gene, CDR3 DNA, CDR3 protein. D genes are given only for firm matches. Clone size is given for some rows only: seen once, a few or many times, or a class if the clone is expanded.

>TRBV2|.|TRBJ1-1|TRBD1
TGTGCCAGCAGTGGACACACAGGGGGCTCTGAAGCTTTCTTT
CASSGHTGGSEAFF
>TRBV27|.|TRBJ1-1|TRBD1
TGTGCCAGCAGTCCGCGGACAGGGATGGTCGCGGCTTTCTTT
CASSPRTGMVAAFF
>TRBV11-2|many|TRBJ2-7|.
TGTGCCAGCAGCTACCGGGACGGGTCCTACGAGCAGCACTTC
CASSYRDGSYEQHF
>TRBV6-2/TRBV6-3|.|TRBJ1-4|.
TGTGCCAGCGCATCCAGGGGAGGGAATGAAAAACTGTTTTTT
CASASRGGNEKLFF
>TRBV25-1|.|TRBJ1-3|.
TGTGCCAGCAGTCAAACGAGAGTCTTACCTGGAAACACCATATATTTT
CASSQTRVLPGNTIYF
>TRBV7-6|many|TRBJ2-3|TRBD1
TGTGCCAGCAGTTACAGGGGGCTCCGCACAGATACGCAGTATTTT
CASSYRGLRTDTQYF
>TRBV11-2|many|TRBJ1-2|.
TGTGCCAGCAGCCCGGCCCTATTGGGGATGCCCTACTATGGCTACACCTTC
CASSPALLGMPYYGYTF
>TRBV12-3/TRBV12-4|few|TRBJ2-3|.
TGTGCCAGCAGTTTAATGGACTCAGATACGCAGTATTTT
CASSLMDSDTQYF
>TRBV11-2|many|TRBJ1-6|.
TGTGCCAGCAGCTTAGGTTTACGATATAATTCACCCCTCCACTTT
CASSLGLRYNSPLHF
>TRBV19|once|TRBJ2-1|.
TGTGCCAGTAGGACTAACAACAATGAGCAGTTCTTC
CASRTNNNEQFF
>TRBV19|.|TRBJ1-1|.
TGTGCCAGTAGACCAGGGCGGCCGATGAACACTGAAGCTTTCTTT
CASRPGRPMNTEAFF
>TRBV6-1|.|TRBJ2-5|.
TGTGCCAGCCGGGCAGGGTCCCCAAGGGAGTACTTC
CASRAGSPREYF
>TRBV27|.|TRBJ2-1|.
TGTGCCAGCAGTTTAAGGGCGGGGAACTCCTACAATGAGCAGTTCTTC
CASSLRAGNSYNEQFF
>TRBV29-1|few|TRBJ2-7|.
TGCAGCGTTGGGCAGGAGCTTTCCTACGAGCAGTACTTC
CSVGQELSYEQYF
>TRBV30|many|TRBJ2-1|.
TGTGCCTGGACTAATGGGGCCTACAATGAGCAGTTCTTC
CAWTNGAYNEQFF
>TRBV6-1|many|TRBJ2-7|TRBD1
TGTGCCAGCAGTCAAGGGACAGGAGATACCTACGAGCAGTACTTC
CASSQGTGDTYEQYF
>TRBV28|.|TRBJ2-5|.
TGTGCCATCAGTGAACTCTTAGCTCTGGGCCGGGGGGAGACCCAGTACTTC
CAISELLALGRGETQYF
>TRBV9|.|TRBJ2-3|.
TGTGCCAGCAGCGTAGACTTGAAAGTGACAGATACGCAGTATTTT
CASSVDLKVTDTQYF
>TRBV28|many|TRBJ1-2|TRBD1
TGTGCCAGCAGGGGGACAGGGCCCCACCCGTATGGCTACACCTTC
CASRGTGPHPYGYTF
>TRBV28|many|TRBJ2-3|TRBD2
TGTGCCAGCAGTACCGGGACTAGCTCCAATCCCACAGATACGCAGTATTTT
CASSTGTSSNPTDTQYF
>TRBV15|.|TRBJ2-5|.
TGTGCCACCAGCAGAGAATCAGGAGAGTCCCAGTACTTC
CATSRESGESQYF
>TRBV20-1|many|TRBJ2-1|TRBD2
TGCAGTGCTCTCCAAAAGGTGGGAAGCGGGGGAGAACTTTACAATGAGCAGTTCTTC
CSALQKVGSGGELYNEQFF
>TRBV27|.|TRBJ1-5|.
TGTGCCAGCAGTTTCAAAGAGGGTAGCAATCAGCCCCAGCATTTT
CASSFKEGSNQPQHF
>TRBV9|many|TRBJ1-4|.
TGTGCCAGCAGCGCAGACGAAGGAGCGGATGAAAAACTGTTTTTT
CASSADEGADEKLFF
>TRBV18|few|TRBJ2-6|.
TGTGCCAGCTCACCAGCTCGACCCCTCTCTGGGGCCAACGTCCTGACTTTC
CASSPARPLSGANVLTF
>TRBV6-1|.|TRBJ1-2|TRBD1
TGTGCCACCGAGGGGGCCCCCTATGGCTACACCTTC
CATEGAPYGYTF
>TRBV19|.|TRBJ1-4|.
TGTGCCAGTAGTACGGTGTCTAATGAAAAACTGTTTTTT
CASSTVSNEKLFF
>TRBV6-1|.|TRBJ1-2|.
TGTGCCAGCAGAAAATACAGGGAGTGGGGCGGTGGCTACACCTTC
CASRKYREWGGGYTF
>TRBV7-2|few|TRBJ2-7|.
TGTGCCAGCAGCCCCTACGTCAGCCACGAGCAGTACTTC
CASSPYVSHEQYF
>TRBV20-1|many|TRBJ1-1|.
TGCAGTGCTAGGGTGAGGGAAACTGAAGCTTTCTTT
CSARVRETEAFF